This TCR beta chain was sequenced during a study of blood T cell repertoires in COVID-19. Assay used: immunoSEQ multiplex PCR; TCRdb lists only in-frame clones, some missing. Here the sample spans about 74,000 clones, just over 85% being singletons. V was cut by 5 bases and J by 3 bases, with 17 bases left in between. This CDR3 has 16 amino acids. CDR1 is SGHTA and CDR2 is FQGNSA in the germline V gene. The clonotype comes from a woman of 80 years or more with acute or convalescent COVID-19. The V and J genes are TRBV7-2 and TRBJ2-1; tentatively, D is TRBD2 (6 bases). The sample taken for sequencing was peripheral blood. The CDR3 DNA sequence: TGTGCCAGCAGCCCGGGACTCGCGACGGGCTACAATGAGCAGTTCTTC. Amino acid sequence: CASSPGLATGYNEQFF.